This record covers a single T cell receptor beta chain. The data stem from a study of blood T cell repertoires in COVID-19. Study-level background: Samples representing acute and convalescent COVID-19 were sourced from the United States, Italy and Spain.

V dropped 6 bases and J dropped 5 bases, with 19 bases sitting between them. This CDR3 has 15 residues. CDR1 LGHNT and CDR2 FRNRAP come from the germline V gene. Original data processing: Amplifying reference gene primers gave estimates of nucleated cell counts. The table came from immunoSEQ multiplex PCR; TCRdb's copy has only in-frame clones and leaves some out. The D gene and trimming were derived from the DNA, and the V and J assignments and clone size from that table. The sample consists of 350,000 to 400,000 clones, approximately 92% of them appearing once. Participant age was about 18 to 89 years, and participants resided in roughly 25 US areas. Cohorts were assigned according to the clinical history that participants reported.

V is TRBV12-5 and J is TRBJ2-5, with D possibly matching TRBD2 (6 bases). Sequenced sample: PBMCs or T cells enriched from blood (not recorded which). This sequence was found in a young man who had recovered from COVID-19. CDR3 nucleotide sequence: TGTGCTAGTGGCCGGGGGACTCACCTTTGGGAGACCCAGTACTTC. Translating it yields CASGRGTHLWETQYF.